This T cell receptor beta chain was recovered during a study of T cell responses to AZD1222 COVID-19 vaccine. Study outcomes and limitations: Donor demographics were predominantly white British with a female majority; clonal diversity may be underestimated.

This clone was seen just once. Its antigen remains unidentified. The germline gives CDR1 KGHDR, CDR2 SFDVKD. Trimming left V 7 bases short and J 0 bases short, with 3 bases between. The CDR3 contains 12 residues. Here immunoSEQ multiplex PCR was the method, and the copy in TCRdb shows in-frame clones only, minus some. This repertoire shows approximately 100,000 clones, roughly 91% found once; its top ten account for approximately 8%. Second-dose recipients at about 4 or about 12 weeks were treated as one pooled group. This receptor was identified in an adult who received the AZD1222 COVID-19 vaccine. Sequenced here: peripheral blood, sampled 28 days after the second AZD1222 dose. This sequence joins TRBV24-1 and TRBJ1-5; the D is unclear. The CDR3 sequence is CATRDSNQPQHF. CDR3 sequence (DNA): TGTGCCACCAGGGATAGCAATCAGCCCCAGCATTTT.